Sequencing of this T cell receptor (beta chain) was carried out in a study of beta chain features in type 1 diabetes (dated by TCRdb to the late 2010s). As for the study more broadly: Patients and healthy donors did not differ in mean age, gender distribution, total cell number or subset yield. Across all samples, 107,917,701 sorted cells were examined, and cell number per subset correlated strongly with RNA yield. In the study, recently diagnosed type 1 diabetes patients and matched healthy donors were compared on the TCRB repertoires of their sorted circulating CD4+ T cell subsets. Regulatory and stem cell-like memory subsets were isolated from only 8 patients and roughly eight healthy donors, whereas naive and central memory subsets came from all 30 or so donors.

The CDR3 runs 14 residues from the cysteine to the phenylalanine. Only the CDR3 region is kept as DNA, spanning 42 bases read in frame from base 1. Deletion took 3 bases off V and 2 bases off J, with a span of 8 bases between the germline ends. CDR1 and CDR2 (KGHSH, LQKENI) derive from the germline V gene. This clone was seen many times. Its cognate antigen has yet to be identified. Per-base qualities were not stored, and no clone one base away is much larger. A single peripheral blood draw of around 120 mL on average was collected from each donor into heparinised tubes. Using a panel that included CD45RO, CCR7, CD25, CD127, CD95 and CD27, naive, central memory, regulatory and stem cell-like memory CD4+ T cells were sorted on a BD FACSAria II. Purity was above 98% for every sorted population. PBMCs were isolated immediately by Lymphoprep density gradient centrifugation and stained directly without culture. So that batch effects would be minimized, each experiment stained and sorted samples in pairs, pairing one healthy donor with one patient.

Results the study describes overall, beyond this receptor: At VDJ recombination sites, type 1 diabetes patients had fewer insertions and more deleted nucleotides, which implies abnormalities in thymic rearrangement. Because the HLA sub-analyses included only small numbers of individuals, any influence of HLA type on TCRB rearrangement was left unresolved. Naive, central memory and regulatory TCRB repertoires appeared to be more similar among patients than among healthy donors. Type 1 diabetes patients showed a moderate but significant shortening of TCRB CDR3 length in all four CD4+ subsets. Because cDNA rather than genomic DNA was sequenced, highly expressing activated cells could have been over-represented, although no difference in activation and CD3 levels was found between groups. PCR might favor shorter templates, but patient and control samples were amplified and corrected together, so any skew would affect both groups equally.

All of the isolated RNA was reverse transcribed with the High Capacity cDNA Reverse Transcription Kit, so expressed TCRB transcripts were sequenced. Deep immunoSEQ sequencing was applied to naive, central memory and regulatory T cell samples, giving an average of roughly 3.5 million total reads per sample. Sorted cells were lysed in RLT buffer, and RNA was extracted using DNase-treated RNeasy Micro or Mini kits according to cell number. Each cell subset was processed on its own to prevent cross-contamination, while patient and healthy donor samples were processed together. Using the immunoSEQ multiplex PCR, TCRB sequences were amplified from cDNA into 87-bp fragments spanning the CDR3 region. The amplicons were sequenced using the Illumina HiSeq platform. As for the original processing: Synthetic template baselines were used to correct PCR bias computationally, reads within Hamming distance 2 were collapsed together, and singletons that could not be merged were discarded. Reads were aligned against IMGT to assign V, D and J genes, CDR3 length and insertions or deletions at six rearrangement sites. Within each subset, clonotype counts were normalized to sorted cell number, after which true diversity and Gini coefficients were computed with the tcR R package. Repertoire sharing was quantified using the overlap coefficient calculated on TCRB nucleotide sequences. Drawn from immuneACCESS, this table holds only the in-frame rearrangements with V and J called that TCRdb kept. Clones are partly lost; checked studies trace under half to an unresolved V gene and leave the rest unexplained. V and J calls plus clone size are reproduced from that table; the DNA served to infer D and trimming. The sample data list around 140,000 clones, and about 13% of these were observed just once. The ten most abundant clones make up around 1.4% of the sample.

The TCR originated in a man younger than 35 with type 1 diabetes. The chain couples TRBV18 to TRBJ2-1, with the D gene call left open. The material sequenced was central memory CD4+ T cells from blood. The bases read TGTGCCAGCTCACCCGGATGGCCCTACAATGAGCAGTTCTTC. Protein translation: CASSPGWPYNEQFF. Beyond the CDR3, the reference TRBV18 and TRBJ2-1 genes provide the residues; the full variable domain reads: NAGVMQNPRHLVRRRGQEARLRCSPMKGHSHVYWYRQLPEEGLKFMVYLQKENIIDESGMPKERFSAEFPKEGPSILRIQQVVRGDSAAYFCASSPGWPYNEQFFGPGTRLTVL.